Following are 3 T cell receptor beta chains from one sample sequenced in a study of cytomegalovirus exposure and HLA in healthy donors. Method: immunoSEQ multiplex PCR; TCRdb's copy keeps in-frame clones and lacks some. The data show about 130,000 clones, 88% seen once. The specimen was PBMCs. The source of these receptors is a man aged 25 to 45 in good health and CMV-seronegative.

CDR3: CARRETQYF. The CDR3 coding sequence is TGTGCCAGACGGGAGACCCAGTACTTC. The chain employs TRBV2 and TRBJ2-5; no firm D call. The V end lost 9 bases, the J end lost 5 bases, and 4 bases lay between the germline ends. CDR3 length equals 9 residues. Germline-derived CDR1 and CDR2 are SNHLY and FYNNEI. Together with reference TRBV2 and TRBJ2-5, the CDR3 gives the full variable domain: EPEVTQTPSHQVTQMGQEVILRCVPISNHLYFYWYRQILGQKVEFLVSFYNNEISEKSEIFDDQFSVERPDGSNFTLKIRSTKLEDSAMYFCARRETQYFGPGTRLLVL.

The CDR3 region is CASSLDGSGEYGETQYF. CDR3 nucleotide sequence: TGTGCCAGCAGCTTAGATGGTAGCGGGGAGTATGGTGAGACCCAGTACTTC. The chain has TRBV11-3 and TRBJ2-5; 8 positions agree with TRBD2. V lost 0 bases to trimming and J lost 5 bases; unmatched junction nucleotides: 11. The CDR3 spans 17 residues. Germline V gives CDR1 SGHNT, CDR2 YENEEA.

The genes are TRBV6-5 and TRBJ1-1; D is undetermined. Trimming removed 6 bases from V and 4 bases from J, with 12 bases in between. The CDR3 contains 13 residues. CDR1 and CDR2 (germline): MNHEY, SVGAGI. The CDR3 spells CASSQEEVTEAFF. CDR3 DNA: TGTGCCAGCAGCCAAGAGGAGGTCACTGAAGCTTTCTTT.